This T cell receptor (beta chain) was profiled in a study of blood T cells in healthy people across ages. Overall study results and limits: Across the age range, TCR beta diversity per million T cells fell in a roughly linear way.

In the case of this clonotype: What it recognizes is unknown.

The CDR3 is 13 amino acids. V lost 3 bases to trimming and J lost 10 bases, with 10 bases between them. The germline V gene encodes CDR1 SGHTA and CDR2 FQGTGA. Alongside a J-beta primer mix, a sample-barcoded 5' primer served in a second PCR lasting roughly 6 to 12 cycles. Each CDR3 protein gets one entry after TCRdb re-called the 5' RACE reads with MiXCR. This table has about 1.1 million distinct CDR3 sequences, roughly two fifths appearing once. This clonotype was sampled from a man aged 18 to 30 in good health. The sample taken for sequencing was blood. The chain is built from TRBV7-3 and TRBJ1-6, with D perhaps TRBD1 (5 bases). The CDR3 DNA follows: TGTGCCAGCAGCTTCAGGGCTCGGTCACCCCTCCACTTT. It yields the protein CASSFRARSPLHF.